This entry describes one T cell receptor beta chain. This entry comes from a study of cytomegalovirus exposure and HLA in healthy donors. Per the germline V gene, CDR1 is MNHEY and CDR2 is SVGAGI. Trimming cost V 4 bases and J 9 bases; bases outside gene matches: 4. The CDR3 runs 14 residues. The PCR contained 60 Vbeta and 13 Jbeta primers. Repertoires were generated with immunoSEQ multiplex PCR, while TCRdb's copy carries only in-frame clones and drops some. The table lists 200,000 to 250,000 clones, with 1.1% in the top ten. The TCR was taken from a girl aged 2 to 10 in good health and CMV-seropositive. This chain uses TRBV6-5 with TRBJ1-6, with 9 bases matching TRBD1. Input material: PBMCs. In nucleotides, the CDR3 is TGTGCCAGCAGTTTGGGACAGGGTCGTTCACCCCTCCACTTT. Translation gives CASSLGQGRSPLHF.